This entry lists 29 T cell receptor beta chains sequenced from one sample in a study of control samples from healthy donors and cancer patients. The table came from immunoSEQ multiplex PCR; TCRdb's copy has only in-frame clones and leaves some out. Seen here are 130,000 to 150,000 clones, around 94% observed once, and the top ten hold 11% to 15%. What was sequenced was PBMCs. Receptors were obtained from a man between 60 and 75 years old with colorectal cancer.

The V gene is TRBV5-4, the J gene TRBJ1-2; D ambiguous. V lost 1 base to trimming and J lost 4 bases, with 14 bases between them. CDR1 is SGHNT, CDR2 YYREEE, per germline (reference sequence). CDR3 length equals 15 residues. The CDR3 DNA reads TGTGCCAGCAGCTTGTCTTCCAGCTTCAGCTATGGCTACACCTTC. This sequence encodes CASSLSSSFSYGYTF.

The chain couples TRBV6-2 or TRBV6-3 to TRBJ2-7; 11 nucleotides match TRBD1. Looked up from germline, CDR1 is MNHEY and CDR2 is SVGEGT. The CDR3 loop spans 14 amino acids. Germline trimming cut 5 bases from V and 5 bases from J; bases unmatched to any gene: 5. The CDR3 DNA reads as TGTGCCAGCAGTCGGACAGGGGGCGCCAACGAGCAGTACTTC. Its protein is CASSRTGGANEQYF.

This chain uses TRBV6-2 or TRBV6-3 with TRBJ1-6; the D gene is possibly TRBD1 (5 bases). This CDR3 is 14 amino acids long. The V gene lost 2 bases and the J gene lost 7 bases, with 9 bases spanning the gap. CDR1 and CDR2 (germline): MNHEY, SVGEGT. The CDR3 nucleotides read TGTGCCAGCAGTTACCGGGAGGGGAATTCACCCCTCCACTTT. Translation: CASSYREGNSPLHF.

The rearrangement joins TRBV29-1 to TRBJ1-1; a weak D match, TRBD1 (6 bases). The CDR3 is 13 amino acids. V lost 7 bases to trimming and J lost 0 bases, with 12 bases between them. Per the germline V gene, CDR1 is SQVTM and CDR2 is ANQGSEA. The DNA of the CDR3 is TGCAGCGCCGGACAGCACATGAACACTGAAGCTTTCTTT. This sequence encodes CSAGQHMNTEAFF.

V usage is TRBV5-6 and J usage is TRBJ1-3, with unresolved D. V dropped 4 bases and J dropped 3 bases, with 14 bases sitting between them. Germline-derived CDR1 and CDR2 are SGHDT and YYEEEE. This CDR3 is built from 15 residues. In DNA, the CDR3 is TGTGCCAGCAGCCCGAAGGGTGGGAGTGGAAACACCATATATTTT. Encoded protein: CASSPKGGSGNTIYF.

The rearrangement links TRBV5-4 to TRBJ2-2; TRBD1 matches 10 bases. Per the germline V gene, CDR1 is SGHNT and CDR2 is YYREEE (reference sequence). V was pared by 1 base and J by 6 bases, with 3 bases of the junction left unmatched. CDR3 length: 15 residues. CDR3 protein: CASSLPGQGPGELFF. The CDR3 DNA reads as TGTGCCAGCAGCTTGCCGGGACAGGGGCCCGGGGAGCTGTTTTTT.

CDR3 bases: TGTGCCAGCAGTGATACAGGGGGCGATAATGAAAAACTGTTTTTT. Protein product: CASSDTGGDNEKLFF. The chain employs TRBV25-1 and TRBJ1-4, with TRBD1 matching over 9 bases. The V gene end was trimmed by 3 bases and the J gene end by 4 bases; junction bases not matched to a gene: 3. This CDR3 contains 15 residues. Germline lookup yields CDR1 MGHDK and CDR2 SYGVNS.

This clone occurred once. The rearrangement uses TRBV4-3 and TRBJ2-1, with unresolved D. The CDR3 has 15 amino acids. V was cut by 0 bases and J by 4 bases, with 10 bases left in between. CDR1 LGHNA and CDR2 YSLEER come from the germline V gene. The CDR3 here is CASSQDVDPYNEQFF. The CDR3 DNA follows: TGCGCCAGCAGCCAAGACGTGGACCCTTACAATGAGCAGTTCTTC.

The rearrangement uses TRBV7-2 and TRBJ2-1; 8 positions agree with TRBD1. CDR1 is SGHTA and CDR2 is FQGNSA in the germline V gene. V shed 4 bases and J 4 bases; nucleotides not matched to a gene: 6. CDR3 size: 15 residues. The CDR3 here is CASSSSGTGYNEQFF. DNA for the CDR3: TGTGCCAGCAGCTCGTCCGGGACAGGTTACAATGAGCAGTTCTTC.

The chain couples TRBV7-8 to TRBJ2-6; no firm D call. CDR3 length: 14 amino acids. V lost 4 bases and J lost 0, with 4 bases in between. Germline V lookup: CDR1 SGHVS, CDR2 FQNEAQ. This CDR3 is CASSSGSGANVLTF. The DNA of the CDR3 is TGTGCCAGCAGCTCTGGCTCTGGGGCCAACGTCCTGACTTTC.

In DNA, the CDR3 is TGTGCCAGCAACGGACAGGGGGACACTGAAGCTTTCTTT. This gives the protein CASNGQGDTEAFF. The chain combines TRBV28 with TRBJ1-1; TRBD1 agrees at 10 bases. The CDR3 is 13 residues long. From germline, CDR1 is MDHEN and CDR2 SYDVKM. J gave up 3 bases and V 7 bases, and 2 bases lay outside the gene matches.

The rearrangement links TRBV6-5 to TRBJ1-1; TRBD1 matches at 9 bases. CDR3 length: 14 residues. The V and J ends lost 6 bases and 5 bases, in that order; junction bases with no gene match: 7. Germline CDR1 is MNHEY and CDR2 is SVGAGI. CDR3 sequence reads: CASSPDRGGTEAFF. DNA for the CDR3: TGTGCCAGCAGCCCGGACAGGGGAGGGACTGAAGCTTTCTTT.

The CDR3 spells CASSDPSSGQAGEQYF. CDR3 coding DNA: TGTGCCAGCAGTGATCCATCGTCAGGACAGGCCGGCGAGCAGTACTTC. The V gene is TRBV6-1, the J gene TRBJ2-7; 7 nucleotides agree with TRBD1. CDR1 and CDR2 from the germline V gene are MNHNS and SASEGT. The CDR3 spans 16 residues. The trim removed 3 bases at V and 6 bases at J, leaving 14 bases unmatched.

The chain has TRBV5-1 and TRBJ1-1; TRBD1 matches at 8 bases. With 7 bases clipped from V and 0 bases from J, the junction kept 5 bases outside the gene matches. The CDR3 consists of 14 residues. Germline V gene sequence: CDR1 SGHRS, CDR2 YFSETQ. The CDR3 here is CASVGDRLNTEAFF. CDR3 in DNA: TGCGCCAGCGTGGGGGACAGGTTGAACACTGAAGCTTTCTTT. Complete variable domain (other parts from reference TRBV5-1 and TRBJ1-1): KAGVTQTPRYLIKTRGQQVTLSCSPISGHRSVSWYQQTPGQGLQFLFEYFSETQRNKGNFPGRFSGRQFSNSRSEMNVSTLELGDSALYLCASVGDRLNTEAFFGQGTRLTVV.

The gene calls are TRBV7-2 and TRBJ1-2, with a weak D call TRBD1 (6 bases). The CDR3 is 16 residues long. CDR1 is SGHTA, CDR2 FQGNSA, per germline. Trimming stripped 2 bases from V and 2 bases from J, with 15 bases between. Written as DNA, the CDR3 is TGTGCCAGCAGCTTAAGCTGGACAGAAAGCAACTATGGCTACACCTTC. It translates to CASSLSWTESNYGYTF.

The chain carries TRBV27 and TRBJ1-5; D gene unclear. The CDR3 has 13 amino acids. Per germline, CDR1 MNHEY and CDR2 SMNVEV (reference sequence). The V end lost 2 bases, the J end lost 9 bases, and 11 bases lay between the germline ends. The CDR3 nucleotides read TGTGCCAGCAGTTTACGGTCCCCAGGGCCCCAGCATTTT. This encodes CASSLRSPGPQHF.

The genes are TRBV4-1 and TRBJ1-5; TRBD1 might be the D (5 bases). CDR1 is MGHRA, CDR2 YSYEKL, per germline. This CDR3 comprises 16 residues. Trimming pared 0 bases from V and 5 bases from J, leaving 14 bases between. The CDR3 coding sequence is TGCGCCAGCAGCCAAGATTTAAACCAGGGATATCAGCCCCAGCATTTT. Protein sequence: CASSQDLNQGYQPQHF.

This chain connects TRBV2 to TRBJ1-6; perhaps TRBD1 as D (6 bases). CDR1 is SNHLY, CDR2 FYNNEI, per germline. The CDR3 runs 16 residues. Trimming pared 6 bases from V and 7 bases from J, leaving 19 bases between. For the CDR3, the DNA is TGTGCCAGCAGCGTAGAAGACAGGAGAGACAATTCACCCCTCCACTTT. Protein: CASSVEDRRDNSPLHF. The complete variable domain, with remaining parts taken from reference TRBV2 and TRBJ1-6, reads EPEVTQTPSHQVTQMGQEVILRCVPISNHLYFYWYRQILGQKVEFLVSFYNNEISEKSEIFDDQFSVERPDGSNFTLKIRSTKLEDSAMYFCASSVEDRRDNSPLHFGNGTRLTVT.

The chain links TRBV13 to TRBJ2-3; D is possibly TRBD1 or TRBD2 (7 bases each). The CDR3 contains 16 residues. V was clipped by 0 bases and J by 5 bases, with 15 bases between them. Germline CDR1 and CDR2: PRHDT and FYEKMQ (reference sequence). CDR3 sequence: CASSLGGGGSGDTQYF. For the CDR3, the DNA is TGTGCCAGCAGCTTAGGAGGGGGCGGGAGTGGAGATACGCAGTATTTT.

V gene TRBV27 combines with J gene TRBJ2-7, with 9 bases aligning to TRBD1. Per germline, CDR1 MNHEY and CDR2 SMNVEV (reference sequence). The length of the CDR3 is 16 residues. V gave up 5 bases and J gave up 2 bases; unmatched junction bases: 10. The CDR3 reads CASSPGPGQGPYEQYF. The DNA of the CDR3 is TGTGCCAGCAGTCCTGGCCCGGGACAGGGTCCCTACGAGCAGTACTTC.

This chain uses TRBV7-9 with TRBJ2-7, with 10 bases aligning to TRBD2. The CDR3 covers 15 residues. Trimming at V came to 1 base and at J to 3 bases, leaving 3 bases not matched to a gene. Germline CDR1 and CDR2: SEHNR and FQNEAQ (reference sequence). The CDR3 region has the DNA TGTGCCAGCAGCTTAGTAGCGGGGGGTTTCTACGAGCAGTACTTC. Amino acids: CASSLVAGGFYEQYF.

This chain uses TRBV7-9 with TRBJ2-1, with 9 bases that match TRBD1. Germline V gene lookup returns CDR1 SEHNR and CDR2 FQNEAQ (reference sequence). CDR3 length: 15 residues. V gave up 5 bases and J gave up 4 bases; unmatched junction bases: 6. This chain's CDR3 is CASSPGQGFYNEQFF. In DNA form, the CDR3 reads TGTGCCAGCAGCCCAGGACAGGGGTTTTACAATGAGCAGTTCTTC.

The rearrangement joins TRBV7-9 to TRBJ2-7; TRBD2 is a possible D gene (5 bases). Germline CDR1 is SEHNR and CDR2 is FQNEAQ (reference sequence). V was shortened by 2 bases and J by 2 bases, with 13 bases between the two germline ends. The CDR3 has 15 residues. CDR3 sequence (DNA): TGTGCCAGCAGCTTAAGCGCGACTAAAACCTACGAGCAGTACTTC. This gives the protein CASSLSATKTYEQYF.

This chain uses TRBV6-5 with TRBJ2-7; D gene unclear. The germline CDR1 and CDR2 sequences are MNHEY and SVGAGI. V dropped 8 bases and J dropped 7 bases, with 21 bases sitting between them. This CDR3 has 14 residues. The CDR3 here is CASHRNARVWEQYF. The DNA of the CDR3 is TGTGCCAGCCATCGGAACGCTCGGGTTTGGGAGCAGTACTTC.

This clone was observed a handful of times. The rearrangement uses TRBV19 and TRBJ1-5; D is undetermined. Germline lookup yields CDR1 LNHDA and CDR2 SQIVND (reference sequence). The V end lost 3 bases, the J end lost 3 bases, and 9 bases lay between the germline ends. CDR3 length equals 14 residues. CDR3 DNA sequence: TGTGCCAGTAGTATGGCGGGTCCCAATCAGCCCCAGCATTTT. Amino acid sequence: CASSMAGPNQPQHF. Variable domain in full (rest from reference TRBV19 and TRBJ1-5): DGGITQSPKYLFRKEGQNVTLSCEQNLNHDAMYWYRQDPGQGLRLIYYSQIVNDFQKGDIAEGYSVSREKKESFPLTVTSAQKNPTAFYLCASSMAGPNQPQHFGDGTRLSIL.

This chain uses TRBV7-2 with TRBJ1-1; TRBD1 agrees at 8 bases. This CDR3 has 14 residues. From germline, CDR1 is SGHTA and CDR2 FQGNSA. The V gene end was trimmed by 3 bases and the J gene end by 5 bases; junction bases not matched to a gene: 5. The CDR3 here is CASSFQGAGTEAFF. The CDR3 DNA is TGTGCCAGCAGCTTCCAGGGGGCGGGTACTGAAGCTTTCTTT.

On this clone: The sample holds other DNA sequences that translate to the same CDR3. This chain connects TRBV5-1 to TRBJ2-5; 9 bases line up with TRBD1. This CDR3 is built from 14 residues. J gave up 2 bases and V 4 bases, and 3 bases lay outside the gene matches. The germline V gene encodes CDR1 SGHRS and CDR2 YFSETQ. CDR3 sequence (DNA): TGCGCCAGCAGCCCCGGGACAGGGCAAGAGACCCAGTACTTC. Protein product: CASSPGTGQETQYF.

The chain recombines TRBV6-6 with TRBJ1-1; D possibly corresponds to TRBD1 (5 bases). Germline CDR1 is MNHNY and CDR2 is SVGAGI (reference sequence). The V end was cut by 5 bases, the J end by 5 bases, with 18 bases between. CDR3 length equals 15 residues. CDR3 coding DNA: TGTGCCAGCAGTCCTAGGCCGCTAGGGACGACTGAAGCTTTCTTT. Its protein is CASSPRPLGTTEAFF.

The rearrangement links TRBV6-5 to TRBJ2-7, with 7 bases lining up with TRBD1. Germline CDR1 reads MNHEY; CDR2 reads SVGAGI. The CDR3 is made up of 13 amino acids. V was clipped by 6 bases and J by 3 bases; unmatched bases: 5. The CDR3, as DNA: TGTGCCAGCAGAGCAACAGGGGACTACGAGCAGTACTTC. Translation gives CASRATGDYEQYF.